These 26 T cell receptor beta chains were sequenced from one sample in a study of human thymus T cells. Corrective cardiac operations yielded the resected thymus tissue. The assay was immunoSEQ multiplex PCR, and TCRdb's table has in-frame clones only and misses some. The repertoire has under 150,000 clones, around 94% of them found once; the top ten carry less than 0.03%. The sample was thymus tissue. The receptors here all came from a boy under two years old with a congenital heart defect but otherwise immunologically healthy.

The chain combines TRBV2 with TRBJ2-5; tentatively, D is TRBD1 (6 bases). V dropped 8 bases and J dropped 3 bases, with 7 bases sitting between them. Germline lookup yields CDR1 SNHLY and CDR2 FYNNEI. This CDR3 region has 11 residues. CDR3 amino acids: CASPGEETQYF. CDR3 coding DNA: TGTGCCAGCCCAGGGGAAGAGACCCAGTACTTC.

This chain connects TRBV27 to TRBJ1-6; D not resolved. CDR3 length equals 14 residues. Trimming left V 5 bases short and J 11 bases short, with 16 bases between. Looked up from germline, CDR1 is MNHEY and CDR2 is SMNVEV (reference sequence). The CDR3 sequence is CASSRNPYNTPLHF. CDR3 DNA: TGTGCCAGCAGTCGCAACCCATACAATACACCCCTCCACTTT.

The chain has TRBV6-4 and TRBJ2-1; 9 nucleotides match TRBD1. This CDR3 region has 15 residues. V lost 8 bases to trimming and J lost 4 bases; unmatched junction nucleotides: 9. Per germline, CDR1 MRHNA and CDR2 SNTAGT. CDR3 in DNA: TGTGCCAGCTCACCGGGACAGGGAACATACAATGAGCAGTTCTTC. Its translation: CASSPGQGTYNEQFF.

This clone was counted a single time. The CDR3 protein is CASSSWAGEVSEQYF. CDR3 sequence (DNA): TGTGCCAGCAGCTCCTGGGCCGGGGAAGTTAGCGAGCAGTACTTC. The chain employs TRBV5-6 and TRBJ2-7, with D possibly being TRBD2 (5 bases). CDR1 and CDR2 (germline): SGHDT, YYEEEE. With 3 bases removed from V and 6 bases from J, the gap between germline ends came to 19 bases. The CDR3 sequence is 15 residues long.

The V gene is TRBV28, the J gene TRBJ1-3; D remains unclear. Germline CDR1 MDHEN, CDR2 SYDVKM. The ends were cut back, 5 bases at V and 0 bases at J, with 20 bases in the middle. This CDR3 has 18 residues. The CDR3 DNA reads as TGTGCCAGCAGTCACCAAAGGAGGGTGACCTTCTCTGGAAACACCATATATTTT. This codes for CASSHQRRVTFSGNTIYF.

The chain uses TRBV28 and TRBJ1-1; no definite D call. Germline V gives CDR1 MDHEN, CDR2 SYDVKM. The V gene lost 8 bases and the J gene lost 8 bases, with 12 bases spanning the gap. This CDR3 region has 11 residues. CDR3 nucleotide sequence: TGTGCCAGCCAAGGTAGACCCGAAGCTTTCTTT. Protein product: CASQGRPEAFF.

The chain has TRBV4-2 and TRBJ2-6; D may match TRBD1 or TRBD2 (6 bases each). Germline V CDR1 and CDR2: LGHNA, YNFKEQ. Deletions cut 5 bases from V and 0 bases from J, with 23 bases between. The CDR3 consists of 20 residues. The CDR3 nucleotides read TGTGCCAGCAGCTTAACCTGGTGGGGGGCCCTAAGCTCTGGGGCCAACGTCCTGACTTTC. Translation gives CASSLTWWGALSSGANVLTF.

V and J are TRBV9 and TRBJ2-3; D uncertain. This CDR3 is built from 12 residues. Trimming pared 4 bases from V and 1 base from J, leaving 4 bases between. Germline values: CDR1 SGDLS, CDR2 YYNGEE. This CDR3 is CASSFGTDTQYF. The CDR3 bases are TGTGCCAGCAGCTTTGGCACAGATACGCAGTATTTT.

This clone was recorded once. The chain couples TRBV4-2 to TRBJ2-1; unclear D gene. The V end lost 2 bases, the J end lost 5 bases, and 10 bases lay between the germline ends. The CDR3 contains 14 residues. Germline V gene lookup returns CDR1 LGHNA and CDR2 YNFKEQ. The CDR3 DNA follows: TGTGCCAGCAGCCAAAGAGACCCAGACAATGAGCAGTTCTTC. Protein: CASSQRDPDNEQFF.

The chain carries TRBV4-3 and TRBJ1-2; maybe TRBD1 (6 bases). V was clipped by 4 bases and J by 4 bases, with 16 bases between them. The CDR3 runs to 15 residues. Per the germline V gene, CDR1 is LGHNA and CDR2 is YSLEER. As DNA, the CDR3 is TGCGCCAGCAGCCCGGCTACAGGGATCCCCTATGGCTACACCTTC. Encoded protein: CASSPATGIPYGYTF.

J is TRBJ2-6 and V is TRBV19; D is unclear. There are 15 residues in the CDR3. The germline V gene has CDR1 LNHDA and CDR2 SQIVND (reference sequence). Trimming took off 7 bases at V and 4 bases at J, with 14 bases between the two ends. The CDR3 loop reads CASTPASEGANVLTF. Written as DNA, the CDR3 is TGTGCCAGTACCCCTGCTTCTGAAGGGGCCAACGTCCTGACTTTC.

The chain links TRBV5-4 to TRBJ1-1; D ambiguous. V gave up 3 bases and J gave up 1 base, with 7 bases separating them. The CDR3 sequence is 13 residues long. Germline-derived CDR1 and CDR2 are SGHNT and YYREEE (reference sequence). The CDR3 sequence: CASSWGRNTEAFF. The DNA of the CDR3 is TGTGCCAGCAGCTGGGGAAGGAACACTGAAGCTTTCTTT.

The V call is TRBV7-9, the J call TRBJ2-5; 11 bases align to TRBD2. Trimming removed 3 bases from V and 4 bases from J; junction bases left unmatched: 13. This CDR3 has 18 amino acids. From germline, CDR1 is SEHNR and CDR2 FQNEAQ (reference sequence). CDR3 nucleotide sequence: TGTGCCAGCAGCTTCGGTTGGGTAGCGGGGGGGCCTCGAGAGACCCAGTACTTC. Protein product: CASSFGWVAGGPRETQYF.

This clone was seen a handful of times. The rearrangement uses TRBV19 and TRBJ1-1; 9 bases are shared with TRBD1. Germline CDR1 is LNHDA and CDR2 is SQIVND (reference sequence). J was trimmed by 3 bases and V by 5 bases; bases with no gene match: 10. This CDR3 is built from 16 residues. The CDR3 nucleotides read TGTGCCAGTAGTTTCGAGGGACAGGGTACGGACACTGAAGCTTTCTTT. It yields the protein CASSFEGQGTDTEAFF.

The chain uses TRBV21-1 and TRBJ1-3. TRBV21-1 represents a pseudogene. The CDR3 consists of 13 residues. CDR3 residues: CASRRDGGNTIYF. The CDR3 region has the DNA TGTGCCAGCAGACGGGACGGCGGAAACACCATATATTTT.

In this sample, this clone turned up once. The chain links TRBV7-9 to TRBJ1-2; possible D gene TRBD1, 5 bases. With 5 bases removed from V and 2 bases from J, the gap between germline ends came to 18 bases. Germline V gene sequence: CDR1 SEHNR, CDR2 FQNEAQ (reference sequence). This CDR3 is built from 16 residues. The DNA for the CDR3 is TGTGCCAGCAGCCTGCCTCGGACAAACTCCAACTATGGCTACACCTTC. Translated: CASSLPRTNSNYGYTF.

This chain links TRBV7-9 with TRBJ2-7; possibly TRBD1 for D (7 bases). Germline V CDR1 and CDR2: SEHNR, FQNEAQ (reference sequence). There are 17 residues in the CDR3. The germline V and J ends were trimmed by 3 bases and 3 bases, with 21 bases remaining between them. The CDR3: CASSLEGAEGRLYEQYF. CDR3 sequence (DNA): TGTGCCAGCAGCTTGGAGGGGGCGGAGGGGCGACTCTACGAGCAGTACTTC.

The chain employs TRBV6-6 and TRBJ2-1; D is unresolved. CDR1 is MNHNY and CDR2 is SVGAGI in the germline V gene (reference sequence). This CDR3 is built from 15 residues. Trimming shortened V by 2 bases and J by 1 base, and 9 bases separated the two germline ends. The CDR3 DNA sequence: TGTGCCAGCAGTTACCGCGGAAGGTCCTACAATGAGCAGTTCTTC. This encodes CASSYRGRSYNEQFF.

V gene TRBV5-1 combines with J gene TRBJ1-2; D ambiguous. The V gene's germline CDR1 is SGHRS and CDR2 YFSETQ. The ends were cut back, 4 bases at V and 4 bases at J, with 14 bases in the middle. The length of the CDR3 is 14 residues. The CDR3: CASSPPRSGYGYTF. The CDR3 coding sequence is TGCGCCAGCAGCCCCCCCAGGTCAGGCTATGGCTACACCTTC. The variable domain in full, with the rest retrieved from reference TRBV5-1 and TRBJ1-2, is KAGVTQTPRYLIKTRGQQVTLSCSPISGHRSVSWYQQTPGQGLQFLFEYFSETQRNKGNFPGRFSGRQFSNSRSEMNVSTLELGDSALYLCASSPPRSGYGYTFGSGTRLTVV.

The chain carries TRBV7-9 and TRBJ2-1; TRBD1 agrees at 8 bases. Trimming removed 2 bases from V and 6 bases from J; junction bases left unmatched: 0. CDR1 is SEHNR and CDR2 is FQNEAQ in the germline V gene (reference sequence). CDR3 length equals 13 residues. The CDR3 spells CASSLTGGNEQFF. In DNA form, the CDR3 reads TGTGCCAGCAGCTTAACAGGGGGCAATGAGCAGTTCTTC.

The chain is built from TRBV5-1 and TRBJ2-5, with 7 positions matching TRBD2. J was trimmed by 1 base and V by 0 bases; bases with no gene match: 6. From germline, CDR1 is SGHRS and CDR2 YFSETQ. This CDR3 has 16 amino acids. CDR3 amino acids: CASSLDPRGFQETQYF. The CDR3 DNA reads TGCGCCAGCAGCTTGGATCCGCGGGGGTTCCAAGAGACCCAGTACTTC.

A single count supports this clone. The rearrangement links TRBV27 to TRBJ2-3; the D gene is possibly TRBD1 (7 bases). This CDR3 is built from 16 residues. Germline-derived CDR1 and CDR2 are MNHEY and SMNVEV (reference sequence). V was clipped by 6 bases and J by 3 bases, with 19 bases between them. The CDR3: CASSPQEGALTDTQYF. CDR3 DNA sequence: TGTGCCAGCAGCCCCCAGGAGGGGGCCTTGACAGATACGCAGTATTTT.

The CDR3 DNA reads TGTGCCAGCTCAGAGCGGGACCAGAGCACAGATACGCAGTATTTT. It yields the protein CASSERDQSTDTQYF. The chain employs TRBV18 and TRBJ2-3; 7 nucleotides match TRBD2. With V trimmed by 5 bases and J by 0 bases, 5 bases remained unmatched. The CDR3 contains 15 residues. Germline assignment: CDR1 KGHSH and CDR2 LQKENI.

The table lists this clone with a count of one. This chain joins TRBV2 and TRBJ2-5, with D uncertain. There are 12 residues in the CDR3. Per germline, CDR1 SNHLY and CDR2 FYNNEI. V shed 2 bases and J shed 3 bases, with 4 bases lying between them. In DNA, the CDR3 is TGTGCCAGCAGTGAACAGAAAGAGACCCAGTACTTC. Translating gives CASSEQKETQYF.

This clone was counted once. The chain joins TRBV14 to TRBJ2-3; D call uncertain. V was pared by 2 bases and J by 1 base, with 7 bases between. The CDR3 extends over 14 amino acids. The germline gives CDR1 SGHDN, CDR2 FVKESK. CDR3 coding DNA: TGTGCCAGCAGCCAATCGTGGGGCACAGATACGCAGTATTTT. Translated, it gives CASSQSWGTDTQYF.

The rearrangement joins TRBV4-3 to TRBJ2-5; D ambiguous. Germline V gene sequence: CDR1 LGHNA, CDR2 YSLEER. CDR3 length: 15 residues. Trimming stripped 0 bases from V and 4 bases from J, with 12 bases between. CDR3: CASSQDKGSLETQYF. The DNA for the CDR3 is TGCGCCAGCAGCCAAGATAAGGGCAGCTTAGAGACCCAGTACTTC.